This T cell receptor (beta chain) was obtained from a study of T cell repertoires in cytomegalovirus infection (dated by TCRdb to the late 2010s). With regard to the full study: Donor HLA type was relevant to the analysis, as public TCR beta signatures indicated carriage of CMV infection together with the matching HLA type. The paper as a whole reports these results and caveats: In both this cohort and an independent cohort of 350 or so donors, the cumulative frequency of public TCR beta family members distinguished carriers of CMV infection plus the relevant HLA type. The ex vivo response was dominated by HLA-C-restricted CMV-specific TCR beta clonotypes, and the single most frequent clonotype in two of eight donors was supplied by these HLA-C-restricted clonotypes.

Trimming accounts for 8 bases at V and 1 base at J, while the number of junction bases matched to no gene is 6. CDR1 and CDR2 were assigned from the germline V gene (reference sequence) as SEHNR and FQNEAQ. CDR3 length: 14 amino acids, cysteine to phenylalanine. The retained sequence is limited to the CDR3, 42 bases, with the frame set at the first base. Note on this clonotype: The antigen it recognizes is unknown. The record has no base qualities; no much larger clone is one base away.

Sequencing relied on an Illumina HiSeq 1500. Using fastp at Q25 and MiXCR, TCRdb reprocessed the public reads and kept productive beta chains. Here each entry gathers all rows of one CDR3 protein and keeps the most common genes and DNA. Recorded for this sample are hundreds of thousands of distinct CDR3 sequences; roughly 30% of them occurred a single time. Of the sample, roughly 13% falls within the top ten clones. Input material: PBMCs. The rearranged chain carries TRBV7-9 and TRBJ2-3; TRBD2 matches 7 bases in the middle. This receptor was identified in a human donor in good health (CMV status not recorded). Some clones in this sample may be carry-over from other donors' samples. The sequence in DNA is TGTGCCAGCCGGAAAGGGAGGGGCACAGATACGCAGTATTTT. The resulting protein is CASRKGRGTDTQYF.